This TCR beta chain came from a study of shared clonotypes between healthy human individuals. Here immunoSEQ multiplex PCR was the method, and the copy in TCRdb shows in-frame clones only, minus some. Altogether roughly 2,300,000 clones are present, roughly 90% being singletons, with the ten largest covering 0.37%. CDR1 is MGHRA and CDR2 is YSYEKL in the germline V gene. V lost 0 bases and J lost 2, with 8 bases in between. CDR3 size: 16 residues. This chain uses TRBV4-1 with TRBJ2-6; D is possibly TRBD2 (5 bases). The receptor was isolated from a man younger than 35 in good health. Some clones in this sample may be carry-over from other donors' samples. Sequenced material: naive CD4+ T cells from PBMCs. Stated subset: CD45RA+ positively selected. The CDR3 spells CASSQERGAGANVLTF. CDR3 in DNA: TGCGCCAGCAGCCAAGAACGGGGAGCTGGGGCCAACGTCCTGACTTTC.